This is a list of T cell receptor beta chains from one sample in a study of T cells in Graves' hyperthyroidism and ophthalmopathy. TCRdb called the multiplex PCR reads again in MiXCR, with one record for every CDR3 protein. Of about 740,000 distinct CDR3 sequences in the sample, around 15% were seen once. The sequenced material came from blood. These receptors originate from a woman between 18 and 29 years old with Graves' hyperthyroidism. The CDR3 runs from the conserved cysteine through the conserved F or W. D genes are given only for firm matches. Expanded clones get a size class; other rows say once, few or many, or leave the size out.

cdr3_nt | cdr3_aa | d_call | clone_size | j_call | v_call
TGTGCCTGGAGTGAAGGACAGGGGTACGAGCAGTACTTC | CAWSEGQGYEQYF | TRBD1 | many | TRBJ2-7 | TRBV30
TGTGCCAGCAGCTTAAGCGGGAGGGATACGCAGTATTTT | CASSLSGRDTQYF | TRBD2 | many | TRBJ2-3 | TRBV11-3
TGTGCCTGGAGTAAGTCGAACCATGGCTACACCTTC | CAWSKSNHGYTF | . | few | TRBJ1-2 | TRBV30
TGTGCCAGCAGCGACTTGAGCAAGGGTTGGCACGGGGAGCTGTTTTTT | CASSDLSKGWHGELFF | . | . | TRBJ2-2 | TRBV2
TGTGCCAGCAGTTACTCAGGGACAGGGGGTCAGCCCCAGCATTTT | CASSYSGTGGQPQHF | TRBD1 | many | TRBJ1-5 | TRBV6-5
TGCGCCAGCAGCCAAGGACCGGTAGGCAGGGGGGGCTATGGCTACACCTTC | CASSQGPVGRGGYGYTF | TRBD1 | . | TRBJ1-2 | TRBV4-1
TGTGCCAGCAGCAACCCCACAGATACGCAGTATTTT | CASSNPTDTQYF | . | few | TRBJ2-3 | TRBV7-3
TGCAGCGTCGCAGGGACTAGCGGGAGTGTATACGAGCAGTACTTC | CSVAGTSGSVYEQYF | TRBD2 | many | TRBJ2-7 | TRBV29-1
TGTGCCAGCGGGTTCTCCTACGAGCAGTACTTC | CASGFSYEQYF | . | many | TRBJ2-7 | TRBV2
TGTGCCAGCAAAGGGGGACGGGGGGAGCGTTTCTCGAACACTGAAGCTTTCTTT | CASKGGRGERFSNTEAFF | . | many | TRBJ1-1 | TRBV7-8
TGTGCCTGGAGTGTAGGGGGAGCCAAAAACATTCAGTACTTC | CAWSVGGAKNIQYF | . | many | TRBJ2-4 | TRBV30
TGCGCCAGCAGATCTAGACAGGGGAGCACCGGGGAGCTGTTTTTT | CASRSRQGSTGELFF | TRBD1 | few | TRBJ2-2 | TRBV5-1
TGTGCCAGCAGCTTGGTTGGGAATCAGCCCCAGCATTTT | CASSLVGNQPQHF | . | many | TRBJ1-5 | TRBV5-6
TGTGCCACCAGCATCAGAGTGAACACTGAAGCTTTCTTT | CATSIRVNTEAFF | . | . | TRBJ1-1 | TRBV15
TGTGCCACCAGCAGACCGGGACTAGAAGAGACCCAGTACTTC | CATSRPGLEETQYF | TRBD2 | few | TRBJ2-5 | TRBV15
TGTGCCAGCAGCCATCCGCCCCGGGCAGCCAGCGGGGGGGAGCTGTTTTTT | CASSHPPRAASGGELFF | . | . | TRBJ2-2 | TRBV7-9
TGTGCCATCTTGAACTCCTTAAGCCACGAGCAGTACTTC | CAILNSLSHEQYF | . | few | TRBJ2-7 | TRBV10-3
TGTGCCAGCAGTGACCCACCGGGGCTAGCGGGAGGGCCCTACAATGAGCAGTTCTTC | CASSDPPGLAGGPYNEQFF | TRBD2 | many | TRBJ2-1 | TRBV6-1
TGTGCCACCAGTGCGGCTAAAACAGATACGCAGTATTTT | CATSAAKTDTQYF | . | many | TRBJ2-3 | TRBV24-1
TGTGCCAGCAGCTTAGGGACGGACAGCGACTGGCGGTGGGAGCAGTACTTC | CASSLGTDSDWRWEQYF | . | many | TRBJ2-7 | TRBV7-2
TGTGCCAGCGGAGGGTCACCGGGACTAGCGGGAACCAATGAGCAGTTCTTC | CASGGSPGLAGTNEQFF | TRBD2 | . | TRBJ2-1 | TRBV7-6
TGTGCCAGCAGCACTGGACAGATCAATCAGCCCCAGCATTTT | CASSTGQINQPQHF | . | many | TRBJ1-5 | TRBV6-5
TGTGCCAGCTCACCACTCCTCAGCCAAGATTCACCCCTCCACTTT | CASSPLLSQDSPLHF | . | many | TRBJ1-6 | TRBV18
TGCGCCAGCAGCCTAGGGACAGGGATCGGCAATGAGCAGTTCTTC | CASSLGTGIGNEQFF | TRBD1 | many | TRBJ2-1 | TRBV4-1
TGCAGCACGAGGGGGGCGGGACAGGACACAGATACGCAGTATTTT | CSTRGAGQDTDTQYF | TRBD1 | many | TRBJ2-3 | TRBV29-1
TGTGCCAGCAGTGAATACAAGGGTCACTCACCCCTCCACTTT | CASSEYKGHSPLHF | . | . | TRBJ1-6 | TRBV25-1